A single sample gave rise to the 7 T cell receptor beta chains below, sequenced in a study of blood T cell repertoires in COVID-19. The data were produced by immunoSEQ multiplex PCR, yet TCRdb's version contains in-frame clones alone and is incomplete. The sample records 430,000 or so clones, roughly 90% being singletons. Sequenced sample: PBMCs or T cells enriched from blood (not recorded which). The receptor set was obtained from a woman aged 35 to 49 who had recovered from COVID-19.

V gene TRBV19 combines with J gene TRBJ1-6, with D possibly TRBD1 on 5 matching bases. CDR1 is LNHDA, CDR2 SQIVND, per germline (reference sequence). V was trimmed by 2 bases and J by 8 bases, leaving 7 bases between them. This CDR3 spans 13 amino acids. Here the CDR3 DNA reads TGTGCCAGTAGTATATGGGGGGATTCACCCCTCCACTTT. It specifies CASSIWGDSPLHF. The variable domain in full, completed from reference TRBV19 and TRBJ1-6, reads DGGITQSPKYLFRKEGQNVTLSCEQNLNHDAMYWYRQDPGQGLRLIYYSQIVNDFQKGDIAEGYSVSREKKESFPLTVTSAQKNPTAFYLCASSIWGDSPLHFGNGTRLTVT.

This chain joins TRBV4-1 and TRBJ1-6, with D unclear. The germline V gene encodes CDR1 MGHRA and CDR2 YSYEKL. This CDR3 spans 18 amino acids. Trimming removed 1 base from V and 0 bases from J, with 13 bases in between. CDR3 in amino acids: CASSQALKISSYNSPLHF. DNA of the CDR3: TGCGCCAGCAGCCAAGCTCTGAAGATTAGCTCCTATAATTCACCCCTCCACTTT.

The gene calls are TRBV25-1 and TRBJ1-4; D is possibly TRBD1 (6 bases). CDR1 and CDR2 from the germline V gene are MGHDK and SYGVNS. The CDR3 loop spans 17 amino acids. Trimming took 3 bases from V and 0 from J, leaving 14 bases between them. Here the CDR3 DNA reads TGTGCCAGCAGTGACTATCTAGGACAGTCAACTAATGAAAAACTGTTTTTT. Encoded protein: CASSDYLGQSTNEKLFF.

In DNA, the CDR3 is TGTGCCAGCAGCCAAGATAAGGCAGGGAATTCACCCCTCCACTTT. This sequence encodes CASSQDKAGNSPLHF. The J gene is TRBJ1-6, the V gene TRBV4-2; weak D call: TRBD1 (5 bases). The CDR3 is 15 residues long. V was trimmed by 0 bases and J by 7 bases, leaving 10 bases between them. CDR1 is LGHNA, CDR2 YNFKEQ, per germline.

This sequence joins TRBV4-2 and TRBJ1-4, with a tentative D call TRBD1 (5 bases). CDR3 length: 16 residues. Germline CDR1 and CDR2: LGHNA and YNFKEQ. Between the trimmed V and J ends, which lost 4 bases and 5 bases, there was a span of 17 bases. The CDR3 protein is CASSPPEGEGNEKLFF. DNA of the CDR3: TGTGCCAGCAGCCCCCCTGAAGGGGAGGGAAATGAAAAACTGTTTTTT.

This rearrangement joins TRBV29-1 to TRBJ2-2; maybe TRBD2 (6 bases). Germline assignment: CDR1 SQVTM and CDR2 ANQGSEA. V was pared by 3 bases and J by 11 bases, with 13 bases between. The CDR3 runs to 12 residues. The CDR3 loop reads CSVDQGGGELFF. CDR3 DNA: TGCAGCGTTGATCAGGGAGGCGGAGAGCTGTTTTTT.

The rearrangement joins TRBV7-2 to TRBJ1-2; D is perhaps TRBD1 (5 bases). The V end lost 1 base, the J end lost 7 bases, and 10 bases lay between the germline ends. CDR1 and CDR2 (germline): SGHTA, FQGNSA. The CDR3 consists of 13 residues. Written as DNA, the CDR3 is TGTGCCAGCAGCTTAGAGCGGGGGGTTGGCTACACCTTC. Its protein product is CASSLERGVGYTF.